This is a list of T cell receptor beta chains from one sample in a study of OX40 agonist ivuxolimab in advanced cancers. Sequenced by immunoSEQ multiplex PCR; TCRdb stores in-frame clones only, minus some. The table has roughly 67,000 clones, over 75% seen once. The specimen was CD4+ or CD8+ T cells sorted from blood, collected in a trial of the OX40 agonist ivuxolimab. Receptors originate from an adult with an advanced solid tumor such as melanoma, head and neck, liver or kidney cancer. Both conserved end residues are part of each CDR3. Fields, in order: clone size, J gene, V gene, D gene, CDR3 DNA, CDR3 protein. D genes are given only for firm matches. Size is omitted from some rows. Given values are once, few, many or a class for expanded clones.

clone_size: NA
j_call: TRBJ2-3
v_call: TRBV10-3
d_call: NA
cdr3_nt: TGTGCCATCAGAGGGGGGGCCCCCACAGATACGCAGTATTTT
cdr3_aa: CAIRGGAPTDTQYF

clone_size: NA
j_call: TRBJ2-3
v_call: TRBV27
d_call: NA
cdr3_nt: TGTGCCAGCTCGGAGTCGGATACGCAGTATTTT
cdr3_aa: CASSESDTQYF

clone_size: NA
j_call: TRBJ1-4
v_call: TRBV4-3
d_call: NA
cdr3_nt: TGCGCCAGCAGCCAAGATCTGTACGGGGGCCGTGAAAAACTGTTTTTT
cdr3_aa: CASSQDLYGGREKLFF

clone_size: NA
j_call: TRBJ1-5
v_call: TRBV7-8
d_call: NA
cdr3_nt: TGTGCCAGCAGCTTGACGACAGCCCTAAATCAGCCCCAGCATTTT
cdr3_aa: CASSLTTALNQPQHF

clone_size: NA
j_call: TRBJ2-5
v_call: TRBV4-3
d_call: TRBD1
cdr3_nt: TGCGCCAGCAGCCCGTGGACAGGGCCTCAAGAGACCCAGTACTTC
cdr3_aa: CASSPWTGPQETQYF

clone_size: NA
j_call: TRBJ1-2
v_call: TRBV5-1
d_call: NA
cdr3_nt: TGCGCCAGCAGCTTGGTGCCCGCCGGGGATGGCTACACCTTC
cdr3_aa: CASSLVPAGDGYTF

clone_size: NA
j_call: TRBJ1-4
v_call: TRBV5-8
d_call: NA
cdr3_nt: TGTGCCAGCAGCTTGCTGGGCGGGGGTTTGGGAACTAATGAAAAACTGTTTTTT
cdr3_aa: CASSLLGGGLGTNEKLFF

clone_size: NA
j_call: TRBJ1-2
v_call: TRBV27
d_call: NA
cdr3_nt: TGTGCCAGCAGCCCCGGGATTTGGGGTGGCTACACCTTC
cdr3_aa: CASSPGIWGGYTF

clone_size: NA
j_call: TRBJ1-2
v_call: TRBV6-5
d_call: NA
cdr3_nt: TGTGCCAGCACCCAAGGGGGGCGAGGTGGCTACACCTTC
cdr3_aa: CASTQGGRGGYTF

clone_size: NA
j_call: TRBJ2-7
v_call: TRBV6-5
d_call: TRBD2
cdr3_nt: TGTGCCAGCAGTTACTCGCTTGTGGGGGGGGTCTACGAGCAGTACTTC
cdr3_aa: CASSYSLVGGVYEQYF

clone_size: NA
j_call: TRBJ2-5
v_call: TRBV2
d_call: NA
cdr3_nt: TGTGCCACCAGTCACCCGCACCAAGAGACCCAGTACTTC
cdr3_aa: CATSHPHQETQYF

clone_size: medium-sized
j_call: TRBJ2-7
v_call: TRBV6-5
d_call: NA
cdr3_nt: TGTGCCAGCAGTTACACCCGTGAAAACGAGTACGAGCAGTACTTC
cdr3_aa: CASSYTRENEYEQYF

clone_size: NA
j_call: TRBJ1-1
v_call: TRBV30
d_call: NA
cdr3_nt: TGTGCCTGGAGTACAGGACGCACTGAAGCTTTCTTT
cdr3_aa: CAWSTGRTEAFF

clone_size: NA
j_call: TRBJ1-3
v_call: TRBV14
d_call: NA
cdr3_nt: TGTGCCAGCAGCCGTCTGGCGAACTCTGGAAACACCATATATTTT
cdr3_aa: CASSRLANSGNTIYF

clone_size: few
j_call: TRBJ1-1
v_call: TRBV2
d_call: NA
cdr3_nt: TGTGCCAGCAAGGCCCTCGGACAGAGTTCTGAAGCTTTCTTT
cdr3_aa: CASKALGQSSEAFF

clone_size: NA
j_call: TRBJ2-6
v_call: TRBV12-1
d_call: NA
cdr3_nt: TGTGCCAGCAGCTCGGACAGGGCTGGGGCCAACGTCCTGACTTTC
cdr3_aa: CASSSDRAGANVLTF

clone_size: NA
j_call: TRBJ2-2
v_call: TRBV19
d_call: TRBD2
cdr3_nt: TGTGCCAGTACGGAATTAGCGGGAGTTAGCGGGGAGCTGTTTTTT
cdr3_aa: CASTELAGVSGELFF

clone_size: few
j_call: TRBJ1-5
v_call: TRBV28
d_call: NA
cdr3_nt: TGTGCCAGCAGTTTAGCCGGGTTGAGCAATCAGCCCCAGCATTTT
cdr3_aa: CASSLAGLSNQPQHF

clone_size: NA
j_call: TRBJ2-1
v_call: TRBV23-1
d_call: NA
cdr3_nt: TGCGCCAGCAGTCCCCCTCCCGGCTTGAGCTCCTACAATGAGCAGTTCTTC
cdr3_aa: CASSPPPGLSSYNEQFF

clone_size: NA
j_call: TRBJ1-2
v_call: TRBV7-3
d_call: NA
cdr3_nt: TGTGCCAGCAGCTCCGGGCTTGACTATGGCTACACCTTC
cdr3_aa: CASSSGLDYGYTF

clone_size: NA
j_call: TRBJ2-1
v_call: TRBV5-1
d_call: NA
cdr3_nt: TGCGCCAGCACCGAGGGGGGCGAGTACAATGAGCAGTTCTTC
cdr3_aa: CASTEGGEYNEQFF

clone_size: NA
j_call: TRBJ2-5
v_call: TRBV7-2
d_call: TRBD2
cdr3_nt: TGTGCCAGCAGCTCGTCCGGGACTAGCGGGCGAGAGACCCAGTACTTC
cdr3_aa: CASSSSGTSGRETQYF

clone_size: NA
j_call: TRBJ2-1
v_call: TRBV7-8
d_call: NA
cdr3_nt: TGTGCCAGCAGCCTGCCTCGGGGTGGCTCCTACAATGAGCAGTTCTTC
cdr3_aa: CASSLPRGGSYNEQFF

clone_size: NA
j_call: TRBJ1-3
v_call: TRBV6-5
d_call: NA
cdr3_nt: TGTGCCAGCACCTCGACGGGGGACCCTGGAAACACCATATATTTT
cdr3_aa: CASTSTGDPGNTIYF

clone_size: few
j_call: TRBJ1-5
v_call: TRBV19
d_call: NA
cdr3_nt: TGTGCAACTAGGGGCACAGGCTCCAATCAGCCCCAGCATTTT
cdr3_aa: CATRGTGSNQPQHF

clone_size: NA
j_call: TRBJ2-5
v_call: TRBV2
d_call: TRBD2
cdr3_nt: TGTGCCAGCAGCTCGACTAGCGGAAACTTCCAAGAGACCCAGTACTTC
cdr3_aa: CASSSTSGNFQETQYF

clone_size: few
j_call: TRBJ1-5
v_call: TRBV28
d_call: TRBD1
cdr3_nt: TGTGCCGGAGACAGGGGTATCGATCAGCCCCAGCATTTT
cdr3_aa: CAGDRGIDQPQHF

clone_size: NA
j_call: TRBJ1-2
v_call: TRBV5-6
d_call: NA
cdr3_nt: TGTGCCAGCAGCCGCCCCAGGGCTGCTAACTATGGCTACACCTTC
cdr3_aa: CASSRPRAANYGYTF

clone_size: NA
j_call: TRBJ2-7
v_call: TRBV4-2
d_call: TRBD2
cdr3_nt: TGTGCCAGCAGCCAAGATCGTCTAGCGGTCGCCTACGAGCAGTACTTC
cdr3_aa: CASSQDRLAVAYEQYF

clone_size: NA
j_call: TRBJ1-2
v_call: TRBV11-2
d_call: NA
cdr3_nt: TGTGCCAGCAGCTTAGCGGGGGGGGTGGCTGGCTACACCTTC
cdr3_aa: CASSLAGGVAGYTF

clone_size: NA
j_call: TRBJ2-3
v_call: TRBV19
d_call: TRBD1
cdr3_nt: TGTGCCAGTAGAGACAGGGGGCGGGCAGATACGCAGTATTTT
cdr3_aa: CASRDRGRADTQYF

clone_size: once
j_call: TRBJ1-1
v_call: TRBV5-8
d_call: NA
cdr3_nt: TGTGCCAGCAGCTCCCGCGGGGGTCTGGCTGAAGCTTTCTTT
cdr3_aa: CASSSRGGLAEAFF

clone_size: NA
j_call: TRBJ2-1
v_call: TRBV27
d_call: NA
cdr3_nt: TGTGCCAGCACTACTAACTACAATGAGCAGTTCTTC
cdr3_aa: CASTTNYNEQFF

clone_size: few
j_call: TRBJ1-6
v_call: TRBV28
d_call: TRBD1
cdr3_nt: TGTGCCAGCAGTAAGGACAGGGTTGATAATTCACCCCTCCACTTT
cdr3_aa: CASSKDRVDNSPLHF

clone_size: once
j_call: TRBJ1-1
v_call: TRBV4-1
d_call: NA
cdr3_nt: TGCGCCAGCAGCCAAGGGGGCAGGGCGGTCGCTGAAGCTTTCTTT
cdr3_aa: CASSQGGRAVAEAFF

clone_size: NA
j_call: TRBJ1-2
v_call: TRBV27
d_call: TRBD1
cdr3_nt: TGTGCCAGCAGTCCAGCCCAGGGGGCGGTCTATGGCTACACCTTC
cdr3_aa: CASSPAQGAVYGYTF

clone_size: NA
j_call: TRBJ2-1
v_call: TRBV5-6
d_call: NA
cdr3_nt: TGTGCCAGCAGCTTGGCCGTGTCAGGGCGTTTTAATGAGCAGTTCTTC
cdr3_aa: CASSLAVSGRFNEQFF

clone_size: NA
j_call: TRBJ2-4
v_call: TRBV6-1
d_call: NA
cdr3_nt: TGTGCCAGCAGTGTCCAGGACAGAGCCAAAAACATTCAGTACTTC
cdr3_aa: CASSVQDRAKNIQYF

clone_size: NA
j_call: TRBJ1-5
v_call: TRBV6-1
d_call: TRBD1
cdr3_nt: TGTGCCAGCAGCCTTGGACAGGGCAATCAGCCCCAGCATTTT
cdr3_aa: CASSLGQGNQPQHF

clone_size: NA
j_call: TRBJ2-1
v_call: TRBV5-4
d_call: TRBD2
cdr3_nt: TGTGCCAGCAGCGACCCTACGACTAGCGGGAGGGCGTTCTTC
cdr3_aa: CASSDPTTSGRAFF

clone_size: NA
j_call: TRBJ2-6
v_call: TRBV5-8
d_call: NA
cdr3_nt: TGTGCCAGCAGCTTGGAGAGTTCTGGGGCCAACGTCCTGACTTTC
cdr3_aa: CASSLESSGANVLTF

clone_size: NA
j_call: TRBJ2-3
v_call: TRBV5-1
d_call: NA
cdr3_nt: TGCGCCAGCAGCGACCAGGATGCTGCGAGCTATTTT
cdr3_aa: CASSDQDAASYF

clone_size: NA
j_call: TRBJ1-2
v_call: TRBV5-1
d_call: TRBD1
cdr3_nt: TGCGCCAGCAGCGATCCGGGACAGGTATACTATGGCTACACCTTC
cdr3_aa: CASSDPGQVYYGYTF

clone_size: NA
j_call: TRBJ1-5
v_call: TRBV4-1
d_call: NA
cdr3_nt: TGCGCCAGCAGCCAAGATAGGCTTCGGCAGGGCAGTCAGCCCCAGCATTTT
cdr3_aa: CASSQDRLRQGSQPQHF

clone_size: NA
j_call: TRBJ1-2
v_call: TRBV4-3
d_call: NA
cdr3_nt: TGCGCCAGCAGAGACAGGAACTATGGCTACACCTTC
cdr3_aa: CASRDRNYGYTF

clone_size: NA
j_call: TRBJ2-3
v_call: TRBV27
d_call: NA
cdr3_nt: TGTGCCAGCAGTTTACTGTCCAGGGCCGGCACAGATACGCAGTATTTT
cdr3_aa: CASSLLSRAGTDTQYF

clone_size: NA
j_call: TRBJ2-1
v_call: TRBV5-4
d_call: NA
cdr3_nt: TGTGCCAGCAGCATGACTAGTCCCAATGAGCAGTTCTTC
cdr3_aa: CASSMTSPNEQFF

clone_size: once
j_call: TRBJ2-7
v_call: TRBV6-5
d_call: NA
cdr3_nt: TGTGCCAGCAGTTATACGGGCCTATCCTCCTACGAGCAGTACTTC
cdr3_aa: CASSYTGLSSYEQYF

clone_size: few
j_call: TRBJ1-6
v_call: TRBV6-5
d_call: NA
cdr3_nt: TGTGCCAGCAACTCAAGGGGTTCACCCCTCCACTTT
cdr3_aa: CASNSRGSPLHF

clone_size: NA
j_call: TRBJ2-7
v_call: TRBV25-1
d_call: NA
cdr3_nt: TGTGCCAGCAGTGACGGCTACGAGCAGTACTTC
cdr3_aa: CASSDGYEQYF

clone_size: NA
j_call: TRBJ2-3
v_call: TRBV7-9
d_call: NA
cdr3_nt: TGTGCCAGCAGCTTAGCGGGGGCGAGCACAGATACGCAGTATTTT
cdr3_aa: CASSLAGASTDTQYF

clone_size: NA
j_call: TRBJ2-2
v_call: TRBV11-2
d_call: NA
cdr3_nt: TGTGCCAGCAGCTTAGTAAGCGTTATCGACGCCGGGGAGCTGTTTTTT
cdr3_aa: CASSLVSVIDAGELFF

clone_size: NA
j_call: TRBJ2-4
v_call: TRBV21-1
d_call: NA
cdr3_nt: TGTGCCAGCAACCCCGGGACAGGATGGTATATTGACAAAAACATTCAGTACTTC
cdr3_aa: CASNPGTGWYIDKNIQYF

clone_size: NA
j_call: TRBJ2-1
v_call: TRBV5-1
d_call: NA
cdr3_nt: TGCGCCAGCAGCTTGGAAGGCGCCTCCCGCTCCTACAATGAGCAGTTCTTC
cdr3_aa: CASSLEGASRSYNEQFF

clone_size: NA
j_call: TRBJ1-3
v_call: TRBV11-2
d_call: NA
cdr3_nt: TGTGCCAGCAGCGGCAGAGGGCCTGGAAACACCATATATTTT
cdr3_aa: CASSGRGPGNTIYF

clone_size: NA
j_call: TRBJ2-7
v_call: TRBV6-6
d_call: TRBD1
cdr3_nt: TGTGCCAGCAGTTACGGGACAGGAAGAGCCGAGCAGTACTTC
cdr3_aa: CASSYGTGRAEQYF

clone_size: NA
j_call: TRBJ1-3
v_call: TRBV4-3
d_call: NA
cdr3_nt: TGCGCCAGCAGCCAAGATTGGCAGGGCTACGGAAACACCATATATTTT
cdr3_aa: CASSQDWQGYGNTIYF

clone_size: NA
j_call: TRBJ2-5
v_call: TRBV27
d_call: NA
cdr3_nt: TGTGCCAGCAGTTTCCAGCCGGGGGGCGGGGGTCGTCAAGAGACCCAGTACTTC
cdr3_aa: CASSFQPGGGGRQETQYF

clone_size: NA
j_call: TRBJ2-5
v_call: TRBV18
d_call: TRBD1
cdr3_nt: TGTGCCAGCTCACCGTGGGTCGCAGGGGGACAGACCCAGTACTTC
cdr3_aa: CASSPWVAGGQTQYF

clone_size: few
j_call: TRBJ2-1
v_call: TRBV7-2
d_call: TRBD1
cdr3_nt: TGTGCCAGCAGCTTTATCGGACAGGGCTACAATGAGCAGTTCTTC
cdr3_aa: CASSFIGQGYNEQFF